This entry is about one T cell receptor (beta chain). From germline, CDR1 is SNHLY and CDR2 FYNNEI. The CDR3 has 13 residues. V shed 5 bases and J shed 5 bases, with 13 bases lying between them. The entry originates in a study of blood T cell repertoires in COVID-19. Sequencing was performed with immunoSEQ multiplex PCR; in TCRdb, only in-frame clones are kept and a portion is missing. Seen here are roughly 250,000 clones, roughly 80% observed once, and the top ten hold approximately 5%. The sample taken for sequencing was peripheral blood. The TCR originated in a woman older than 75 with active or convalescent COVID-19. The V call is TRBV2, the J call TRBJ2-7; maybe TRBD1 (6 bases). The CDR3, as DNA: TGTGCCAGCAGTAGAATCAGGGGCGACGAGCAGTACTTC. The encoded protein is CASSRIRGDEQYF.